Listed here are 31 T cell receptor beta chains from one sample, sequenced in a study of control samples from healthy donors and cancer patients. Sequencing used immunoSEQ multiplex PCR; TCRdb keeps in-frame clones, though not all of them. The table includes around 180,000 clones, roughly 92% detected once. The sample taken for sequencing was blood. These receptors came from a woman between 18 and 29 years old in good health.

The CDR3 nucleotides are TGTGCCACCGGAAACGAGGGGGGACCCTATGGCTACACCTTC. Protein: CATGNEGGPYGYTF. The V call is TRBV25-1, the J call TRBJ1-2, with TRBD1 as a possible D gene (6 bases). The germline gives CDR1 MGHDK, CDR2 SYGVNS. V gave up 10 bases and J gave up 4 bases, with 19 bases separating them. This CDR3 is 14 amino acids long.

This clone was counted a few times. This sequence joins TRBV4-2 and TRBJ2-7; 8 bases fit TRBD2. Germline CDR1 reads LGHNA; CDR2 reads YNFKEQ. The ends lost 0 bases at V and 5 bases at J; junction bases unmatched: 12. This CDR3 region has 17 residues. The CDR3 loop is CASSQDGTAGVRNEQYF. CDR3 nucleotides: TGTGCCAGCAGCCAAGATGGTACAGCGGGAGTGAGGAACGAGCAGTACTTC.

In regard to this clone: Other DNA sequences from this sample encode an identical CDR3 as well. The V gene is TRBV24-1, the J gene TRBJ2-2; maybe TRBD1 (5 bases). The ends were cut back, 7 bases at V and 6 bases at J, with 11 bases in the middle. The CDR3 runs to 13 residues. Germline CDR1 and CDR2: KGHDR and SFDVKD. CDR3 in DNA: TGTGCCACCAGCGGCGTACAGGCCGGGGAGCTGTTTTTT. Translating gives CATSGVQAGELFF.

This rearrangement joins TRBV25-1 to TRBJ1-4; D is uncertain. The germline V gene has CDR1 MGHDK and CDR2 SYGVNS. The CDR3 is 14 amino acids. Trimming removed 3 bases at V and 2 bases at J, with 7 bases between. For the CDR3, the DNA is TGTGCCAGCAGTGACATGGGGACTAATGAAAAACTGTTTTTT. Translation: CASSDMGTNEKLFF.

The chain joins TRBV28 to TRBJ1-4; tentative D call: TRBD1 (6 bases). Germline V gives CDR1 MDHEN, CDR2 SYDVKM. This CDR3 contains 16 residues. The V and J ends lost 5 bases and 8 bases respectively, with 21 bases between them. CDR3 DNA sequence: TGTGCCAGCAGTCCTCGGACAGCGGCAAATCGGGAAAAACTGTTTTTT. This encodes CASSPRTAANREKLFF.

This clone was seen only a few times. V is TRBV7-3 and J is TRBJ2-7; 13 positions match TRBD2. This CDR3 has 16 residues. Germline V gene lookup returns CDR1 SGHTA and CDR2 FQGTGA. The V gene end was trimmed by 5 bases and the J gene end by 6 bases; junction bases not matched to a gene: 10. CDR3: CASSATSGGINGEQYF. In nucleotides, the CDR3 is TGTGCCAGCAGCGCGACTAGCGGGGGGATAAACGGCGAGCAGTACTTC.

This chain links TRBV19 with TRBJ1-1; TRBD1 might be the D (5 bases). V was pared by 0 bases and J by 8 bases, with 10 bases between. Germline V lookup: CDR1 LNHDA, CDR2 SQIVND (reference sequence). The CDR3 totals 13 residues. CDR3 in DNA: TGTGCCAGTAGTATAGATGGGAGGGGCGAAGCTTTCTTT. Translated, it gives CASSIDGRGEAFF.

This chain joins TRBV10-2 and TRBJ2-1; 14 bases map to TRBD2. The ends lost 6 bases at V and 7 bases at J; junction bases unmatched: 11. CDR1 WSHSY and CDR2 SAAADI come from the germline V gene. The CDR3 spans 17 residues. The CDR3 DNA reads TGCGCCAGCAGAGCGACTAGCGGGAGGGCCGGGGCGAATGAGCAGTTCTTC. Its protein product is CASRATSGRAGANEQFF.

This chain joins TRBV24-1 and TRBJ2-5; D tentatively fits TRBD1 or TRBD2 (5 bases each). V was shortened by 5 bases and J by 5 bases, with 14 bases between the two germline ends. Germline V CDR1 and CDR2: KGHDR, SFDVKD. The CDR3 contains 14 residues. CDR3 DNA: TGTGCCACCAGTGTTCCGGGACGCAGCGAGACCCAGTACTTC. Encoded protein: CATSVPGRSETQYF.

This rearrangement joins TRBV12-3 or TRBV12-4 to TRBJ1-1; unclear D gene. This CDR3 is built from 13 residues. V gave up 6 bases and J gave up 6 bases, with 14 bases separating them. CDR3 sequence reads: CASRSGGSAEAFF. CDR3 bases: TGTGCCAGCAGGTCGGGTGGAAGCGCTGAAGCTTTCTTT.

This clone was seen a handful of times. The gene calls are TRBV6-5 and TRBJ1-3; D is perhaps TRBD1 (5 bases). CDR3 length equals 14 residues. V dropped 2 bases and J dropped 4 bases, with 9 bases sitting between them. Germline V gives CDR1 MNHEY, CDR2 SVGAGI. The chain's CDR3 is CASSYGGAGNTIYF. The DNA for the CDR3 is TGTGCCAGCAGTTACGGGGGAGCCGGAAACACCATATATTTT.

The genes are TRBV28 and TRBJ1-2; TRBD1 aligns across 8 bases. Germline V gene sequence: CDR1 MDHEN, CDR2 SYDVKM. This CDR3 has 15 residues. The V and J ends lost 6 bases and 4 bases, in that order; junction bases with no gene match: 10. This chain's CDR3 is CASSGQGPRLYGYTF. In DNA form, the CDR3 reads TGTGCCAGCAGCGGACAGGGCCCCCGGCTCTATGGCTACACCTTC.

CDR3 region: CASSYKWDSYSNQPQHF. CDR3 in DNA: TGTGCCAGTAGCTACAAATGGGACAGTTATAGCAATCAGCCCCAGCATTTT. This chain uses TRBV19 with TRBJ1-5; 7 bases align to TRBD1. Germline V CDR1 and CDR2: LNHDA, SQIVND (reference sequence). The CDR3 has 17 residues. V gave up 6 bases and J gave up 0 bases; unmatched junction bases: 11.

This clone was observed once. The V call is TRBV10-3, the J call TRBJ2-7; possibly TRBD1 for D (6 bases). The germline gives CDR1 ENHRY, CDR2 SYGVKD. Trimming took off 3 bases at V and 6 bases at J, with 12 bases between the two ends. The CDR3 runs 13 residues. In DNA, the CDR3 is TGTGCCATCAGTGAAGGAGAAGGGGGCGAGCAGTACTTC. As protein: CAISEGEGGEQYF.

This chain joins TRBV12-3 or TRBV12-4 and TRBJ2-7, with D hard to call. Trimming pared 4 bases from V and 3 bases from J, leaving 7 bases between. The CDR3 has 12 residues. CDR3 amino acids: CASSYTRYEQYF. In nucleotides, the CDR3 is TGTGCCAGCAGTTACACTCGCTACGAGCAGTACTTC.

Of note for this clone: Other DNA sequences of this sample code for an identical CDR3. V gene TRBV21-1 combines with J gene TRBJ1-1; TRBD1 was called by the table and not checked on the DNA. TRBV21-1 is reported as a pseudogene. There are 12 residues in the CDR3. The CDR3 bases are TGTGCCAGCAGCCCAGGGGACACTGAAGCTTTCTTT. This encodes CASSPGDTEAFF.

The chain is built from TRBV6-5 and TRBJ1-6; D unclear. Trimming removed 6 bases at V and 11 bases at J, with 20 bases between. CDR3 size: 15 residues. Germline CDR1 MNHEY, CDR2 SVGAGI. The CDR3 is CASSLSQRNRAPLHF. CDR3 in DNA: TGTGCCAGCAGCCTATCCCAGAGAAATAGGGCACCCCTCCACTTT.

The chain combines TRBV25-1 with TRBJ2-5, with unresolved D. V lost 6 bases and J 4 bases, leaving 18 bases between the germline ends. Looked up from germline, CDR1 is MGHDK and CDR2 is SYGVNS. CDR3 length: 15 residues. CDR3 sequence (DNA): TGTGCCAGCAGGCCCGTTACCCCAGCAGGAGAGACCCAGTACTTC. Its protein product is CASRPVTPAGETQYF.

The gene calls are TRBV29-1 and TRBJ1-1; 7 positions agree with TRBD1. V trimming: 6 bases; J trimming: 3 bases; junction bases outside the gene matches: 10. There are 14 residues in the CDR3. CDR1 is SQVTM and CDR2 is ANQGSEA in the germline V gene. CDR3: CSVRGGTVHTEAFF. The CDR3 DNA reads TGCAGCGTCCGCGGCGGGACAGTTCACACTGAAGCTTTCTTT.

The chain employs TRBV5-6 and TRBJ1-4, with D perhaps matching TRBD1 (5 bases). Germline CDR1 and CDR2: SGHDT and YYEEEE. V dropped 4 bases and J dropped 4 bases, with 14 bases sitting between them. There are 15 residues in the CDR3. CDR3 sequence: CASSPGTDYNEKLFF. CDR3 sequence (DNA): TGTGCCAGCAGCCCGGGGACCGACTATAATGAAAAACTGTTTTTT.

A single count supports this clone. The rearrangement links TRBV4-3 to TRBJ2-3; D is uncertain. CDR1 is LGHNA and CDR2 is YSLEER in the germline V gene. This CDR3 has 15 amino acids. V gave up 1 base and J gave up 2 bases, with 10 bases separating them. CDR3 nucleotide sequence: TGCGCCAGCAGCCAAGGATCGCATTTCACAGATACGCAGTATTTT. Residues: CASSQGSHFTDTQYF.

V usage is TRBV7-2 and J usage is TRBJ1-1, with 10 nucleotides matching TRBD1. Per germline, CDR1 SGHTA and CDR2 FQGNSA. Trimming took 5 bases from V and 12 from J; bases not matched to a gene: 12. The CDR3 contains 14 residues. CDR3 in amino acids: CASSQRRGTGVPFF. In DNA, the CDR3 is TGTGCCAGCAGCCAACGTCGAGGGACAGGGGTTCCTTTCTTT.

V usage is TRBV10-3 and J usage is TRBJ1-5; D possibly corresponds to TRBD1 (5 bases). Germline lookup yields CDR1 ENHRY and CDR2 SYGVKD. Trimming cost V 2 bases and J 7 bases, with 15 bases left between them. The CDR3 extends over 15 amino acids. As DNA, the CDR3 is TGTGCCATCAGTGAGCACCGAGGGGCAAGACAGCCCCAGCATTTT. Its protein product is CAISEHRGARQPQHF.

The CDR3 protein is CASRNPTSTDTQYF. The CDR3 region has the DNA TGTGCCAGCAGGAACCCGACTAGCACAGATACGCAGTATTTT. The chain uses TRBV6-6 and TRBJ2-3; unclear D gene. The CDR3 length is 14 residues. V lost 6 bases, J lost 0 bases, and 10 bases lay in between. CDR1 is MNHNY and CDR2 is SVGAGI in the germline V gene (reference sequence).

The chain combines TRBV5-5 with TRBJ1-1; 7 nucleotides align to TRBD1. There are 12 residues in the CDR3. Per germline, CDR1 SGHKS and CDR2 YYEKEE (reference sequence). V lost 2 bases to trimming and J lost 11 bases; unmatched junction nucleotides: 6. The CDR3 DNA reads TGTGCCAGCAGCTTTGACAGCAGGGGGGCTTTCTTT. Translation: CASSFDSRGAFF.

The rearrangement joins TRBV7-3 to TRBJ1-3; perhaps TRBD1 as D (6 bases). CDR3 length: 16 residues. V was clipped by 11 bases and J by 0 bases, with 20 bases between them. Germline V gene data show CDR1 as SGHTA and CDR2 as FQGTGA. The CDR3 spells CACTTRDIDSGNTIYF. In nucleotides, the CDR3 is TGTGCCTGCACCACCCGGGACATCGACTCTGGAAACACCATATATTTT.

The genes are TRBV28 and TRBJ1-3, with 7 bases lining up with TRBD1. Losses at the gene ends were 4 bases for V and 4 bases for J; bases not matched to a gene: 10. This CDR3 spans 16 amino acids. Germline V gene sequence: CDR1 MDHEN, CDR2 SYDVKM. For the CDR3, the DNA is TGTGCCAGCAGTTCCCCCTCCTTGGACAGGGGAAACACCATATATTTT. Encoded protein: CASSSPSLDRGNTIYF.

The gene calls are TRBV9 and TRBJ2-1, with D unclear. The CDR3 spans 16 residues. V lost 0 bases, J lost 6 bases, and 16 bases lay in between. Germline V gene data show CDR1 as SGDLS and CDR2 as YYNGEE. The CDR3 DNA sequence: TGTGCCAGCAGCGTAGCGTCGGGTGACGCGAGCAATGAGCAGTTCTTC. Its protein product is CASSVASGDASNEQFF.

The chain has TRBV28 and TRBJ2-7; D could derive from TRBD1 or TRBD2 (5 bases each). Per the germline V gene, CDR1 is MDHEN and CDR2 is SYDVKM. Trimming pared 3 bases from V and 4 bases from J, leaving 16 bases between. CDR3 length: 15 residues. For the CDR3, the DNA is TGTGCCAGCAGTTTTAATCAATGGGGGAAATACGAGCAGTACTTC. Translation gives CASSFNQWGKYEQYF. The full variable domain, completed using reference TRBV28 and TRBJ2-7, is DVKVTQSSRYLVKRTGEKVFLECVQDMDHENMFWYRQDPGLGLRLIYFSYDVKMKEKGDIPEGYSVSREKKERFSLILESASTNQTSMYLCASSFNQWGKYEQYFGPGTRLTVT.

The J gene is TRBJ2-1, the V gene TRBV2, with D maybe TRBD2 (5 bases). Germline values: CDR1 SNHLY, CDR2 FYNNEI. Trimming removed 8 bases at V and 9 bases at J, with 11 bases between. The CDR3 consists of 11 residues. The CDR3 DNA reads TGTGCCAGCGGTCGTCGGGGTGAGCAGTTCTTC. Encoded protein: CASGRRGEQFF.

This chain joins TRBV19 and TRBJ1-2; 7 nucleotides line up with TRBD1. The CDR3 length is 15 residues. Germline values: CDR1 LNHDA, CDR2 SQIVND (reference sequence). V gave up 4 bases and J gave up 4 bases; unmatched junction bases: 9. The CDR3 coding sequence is TGTGCCAGTAGTACGGGGGGGACAGTCAGCTATGGCTACACCTTC. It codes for CASSTGGTVSYGYTF.